The 30 T cell receptor beta chains in this list originate from one sample, sequenced in a study of blood T cells in healthy people across ages (dated by TCRdb to between 2015 and 2017). Libraries came from 5' RACE. Reads for this sample came from an Illumina HiSeq 2500. A second PCR of roughly 7 to 12 cycles was run with a J-beta primer mix and a sample-barcoded 5' primer. TCRdb reworked the public reads: Q25 trimming with fastp, MiXCR clone assembly, productive beta chains retained. A single entry per CDR3 protein holds the most common genes and DNA from its merged rows. The sample includes about 1.1 million distinct CDR3 sequences, with under 40% observed a single time. Around 13% of the sample belongs to the ten largest clones. Input material: blood. The receptor set was obtained from a man between 18 and 29 years old in good health.

The V and J genes are TRBV5-1 and TRBJ2-7; no definite D call. Trimming took off 2 bases at V and 9 bases at J, with 18 bases between the two ends. The CDR3 is 14 amino acids. The germline CDR1 and CDR2 sequences are SGHRS and YFSETQ. The CDR3 nucleotides read TGCGCCAGCAGCTTTGAGAGGACCTACAATGGGCAGTACTTC. Encoded protein: CASSFERTYNGQYF.

Here the CDR3 reads CASSYLGEALPKRSYGYTF. CDR3 nucleotide sequence: TGTGCCAGCAGTTACCTCGGGGAAGCACTTCCCAAACGCTCCTATGGCTACACCTTC. V gene TRBV6-2 or TRBV6-3 combines with J gene TRBJ1-2; D is ambiguous. There are 19 residues in the CDR3. CDR1 is MNHEY, CDR2 SVGEGT, per germline. Trimming stripped 2 bases from V and 4 bases from J, with 26 bases between.

The CDR3 nucleotides are TGTGCCAGCAGCTTGGAGGCGGGACAGGGTTCACCCCTCCACTTT. Translating it yields CASSLEAGQGSPLHF. The V call is TRBV5-5, the J call TRBJ1-6; 9 bases align to TRBD1. V dropped 0 bases and J dropped 9; count of bases not matched to a gene: 4. CDR3 length: 15 amino acids. CDR1 SGHKS and CDR2 YYEKEE come from the germline V gene (reference sequence).

CDR3 DNA: TGTGCCAGCAGTCCACTCCTTCCTGCGCGGGACAGGGGATTTTTAACCTCCTACGAGCAGTACTTC. Residues: CASSPLLPARDRGFLTSYEQYF. This chain uses TRBV27 with TRBJ2-7, with TRBD1 matching 10 bases. The CDR3 extends over 22 amino acids. The trim removed 5 bases at V and 0 bases at J, leaving 25 bases unmatched. Germline CDR1 and CDR2: MNHEY and SMNVEV (reference sequence).

The CDR3 DNA sequence: TGTGCCACCAGCTCCCTTTCGAGCTCCTACGAGCAGTACTTC. It specifies CATSSLSSSYEQYF. The chain uses TRBV15 and TRBJ2-7; D call uncertain. V was shortened by 5 bases and J by 0 bases, with 11 bases between the two germline ends. The germline gives CDR1 LNHNV, CDR2 YYDKDF (reference sequence). This CDR3 spans 14 amino acids. Based on the CDR3 plus reference TRBV15 and TRBJ2-7, the full variable domain is DAMVIQNPRYQVTQFGKPVTLSCSQTLNHNVMYWYQQKSSQAPKLLFHYYDKDFNNEADTPDNFQSRRPNTSFCFLDIRSPGLGDTAMYLCATSSLSSSYEQYFGPGTRLTVT.

For the CDR3, the DNA is TGCGCCAGCAGCGAGGGACAGGGAACCGGGGAGCTGTTTTTT. This gives the protein CASSEGQGTGELFF. V gene TRBV5-1 combines with J gene TRBJ2-2; 9 positions match TRBD1. This CDR3 is built from 14 residues. Looked up from germline, CDR1 is SGHRS and CDR2 is YFSETQ. V gave up 4 bases and J gave up 5 bases; unmatched junction bases: 3. Supplemented by reference TRBV5-1 and TRBJ2-2, the full variable domain reads KAGVTQTPRYLIKTRGQQVTLSCSPISGHRSVSWYQQTPGQGLQFLFEYFSETQRNKGNFPGRFSGRQFSNSRSEMNVSTLELGDSALYLCASSEGQGTGELFFGEGSRLTVL.

The J gene is TRBJ2-5, the V gene TRBV2; D is undetermined. Germline CDR1 and CDR2: SNHLY and FYNNEI. The CDR3 consists of 13 residues. The V gene lost 2 bases and the J gene lost 7 bases, with 11 bases spanning the gap. CDR3 protein: CASSERTPPTQYF. For the CDR3, the DNA is TGTGCCAGCAGTGAACGGACGCCCCCGACCCAGTACTTC.

The chain recombines TRBV20-1 with TRBJ1-1; D remains unclear. V shed 0 bases and J shed 4 bases, with 12 bases lying between them. This CDR3 has 14 amino acids. Germline CDR1 is DFQATT and CDR2 is SNEGSKA (reference sequence). Here the CDR3 reads CSARDAAEGTEAFF. The CDR3 DNA sequence: TGCAGTGCTAGAGATGCCGCGGAGGGCACTGAAGCTTTCTTT.

This clonotype was detected ten times or more. The CDR3: CASITIAGANEQFF. The CDR3 DNA is TGTGCCAGCATCACTATAGCGGGGGCCAATGAGCAGTTCTTC. The chain uses TRBV28 and TRBJ2-1, with TRBD2 matching 9 bases. J lost 6 bases, V lost 7 bases, and 7 bases had no gene match. Germline V gene sequence: CDR1 MDHEN, CDR2 SYDVKM. The CDR3 covers 14 residues.

This clonotype was recorded once. The chain recombines TRBV20-1 with TRBJ2-2, with D hard to call. CDR1 is DFQATT and CDR2 is SNEGSKA in the germline V gene (reference sequence). There are 12 residues in the CDR3. V shed 5 bases and J shed 1 base, with 5 bases lying between them. The CDR3 coding sequence is TGCAGTGCTTCTAAGAACACCGGGGAGCTGTTTTTT. Amino acids: CSASKNTGELFF.

J is TRBJ1-2 and V is TRBV6-5; D is possibly TRBD1 (6 bases). V was trimmed by 0 bases and J by 14 bases, leaving 16 bases between them. The CDR3 is 13 amino acids. Per the germline V gene, CDR1 is MNHEY and CDR2 is SVGAGI. In DNA, the CDR3 is TGTGCCAGCAGTTACTCGTCGGCCCAGGGGTTGACCTTC. It translates to CASSYSSAQGLTF.

The chain has TRBV12-3 or TRBV12-4 and TRBJ2-4; 10 bases map to TRBD1. V dropped 5 bases and J dropped 10; count of bases not matched to a gene: 11. The CDR3 has 15 amino acids. The CDR3 sequence is CASSVSGQGTRIQYF. As DNA, the CDR3 is TGTGCCAGCAGTGTCTCGGGACAGGGGACGCGTATTCAGTACTTC.

This clonotype was found a few times. The chain has TRBV6-1 and TRBJ1-5, with no clear D. The CDR3 totals 14 residues. Between the trimmed V and J ends, which lost 2 bases and 5 bases, there was a span of 10 bases. Germline V lookup: CDR1 MNHNS, CDR2 SASEGT. CDR3 region: CASSESGRYQPQHF. The DNA of the CDR3 is TGTGCCAGCAGTGAATCGGGGAGGTATCAGCCCCAGCATTTT.

V and J are TRBV15 and TRBJ2-5; D is possibly TRBD2 (6 bases). V was clipped by 8 bases and J by 11 bases, with 21 bases between them. Germline CDR1 and CDR2: LNHNV and YYDKDF (reference sequence). The CDR3 loop spans 13 amino acids. The CDR3, as DNA: TGTGCCACCCGGGGCGGGGCCTACAATGAGCAGTACTTC. This sequence encodes CATRGGAYNEQYF.

This clonotype came up a few times. This chain connects TRBV6-5 to TRBJ2-3, with D unresolved. The CDR3 is 13 residues long. Looked up from germline, CDR1 is MNHEY and CDR2 is SVGAGI. Trimming took off 1 base at V and 1 base at J, with 3 bases between the two ends. This CDR3 is CASSYLGTDTQYF. The CDR3 DNA is TGTGCCAGCAGTTACTTAGGCACAGATACGCAGTATTTT.

This clonotype was seen only once. The V and J genes are TRBV9 and TRBJ1-2; possibly TRBD1 for D (6 bases). Trimming left V 2 bases short and J 0 bases short, with 14 bases between. Germline V gives CDR1 SGDLS, CDR2 YYNGEE. CDR3 size: 16 residues. CDR3 amino acids: CASSVDRTLPNYGYTF. The CDR3 bases are TGTGCCAGCAGCGTCGACAGGACTTTGCCTAACTATGGCTACACCTTC.

The rearrangement links TRBV20-1 to TRBJ2-7, with D unclear. Trimming pared 0 bases from V and 1 base from J, leaving 7 bases between. CDR1 and CDR2 from the germline V gene are DFQATT and SNEGSKA (reference sequence). This CDR3 region has 13 residues. The CDR3 reads CSARDPGSYEQYF. CDR3 nucleotide sequence: TGCAGTGCTAGAGATCCGGGTTCCTACGAGCAGTACTTC.

This chain's CDR3 is CASSEIRRYGYTF. For the CDR3, the DNA is TGTGCCAGCAGTGAAATAAGGCGATATGGCTACACCTTC. The chain combines TRBV6-1 with TRBJ1-2; D ambiguous. V gave up 2 bases and J gave up 5 bases, with 9 bases separating them. Germline-derived CDR1 and CDR2 are MNHNS and SASEGT. This CDR3 is 13 amino acids long.

This chain uses TRBV20-1 with TRBJ1-1, with TRBD1 identical over 8 bases. The CDR3 is 15 amino acids. The germline gives CDR1 DFQATT, CDR2 SNEGSKA (reference sequence). The V gene end was trimmed by 0 bases and the J gene end by 6 bases; junction bases not matched to a gene: 9. The CDR3 is CSARDGGQGLAEAFF. The CDR3 bases are TGCAGTGCTAGAGATGGCGGACAGGGTCTAGCTGAAGCTTTCTTT.

Details on this clonotype: A much larger clone lies a single base off, so this may be a read error. This chain links TRBV4-2 with TRBJ1-2, with 7 bases matching TRBD1. Germline CDR1 LGHNA, CDR2 YNFKEQ. This CDR3 has 15 amino acids. This CDR3 reads CASSQTGTINDGYTF. The CDR3 DNA reads TGTGCCAGCAGCCAGACAGGGACTATTAACGATGGCTACACCTTC.

This clonotype was detected a few times. J is TRBJ2-3 and V is TRBV20-1; 10 bases are shared with TRBD2. J gave up 1 base and V 0 bases, and 1 base lay outside the gene matches. This CDR3 is built from 15 residues. Germline loops: CDR1 DFQATT, CDR2 SNEGSKA (reference sequence). CDR3 DNA sequence: TGCAGTGCTAGAGATCTAGCGGGGGGCACAGATACGCAGTATTTT. The encoded protein is CSARDLAGGTDTQYF.

The chain uses TRBV11-2 and TRBJ1-2; 8 nucleotides agree with TRBD1. Germline CDR1 reads SGHAT; CDR2 reads FQNNGV. Trimming took 5 bases from V and 4 from J; bases not matched to a gene: 12. The CDR3 is made up of 16 amino acids. CDR3: CASSRSGQAILYGYTF. The DNA for the CDR3 is TGTGCCAGCAGCCGTTCGGGACAGGCGATCCTCTATGGCTACACCTTC.

This chain joins TRBV4-1 and TRBJ1-4, with D tentatively TRBD1 (6 bases). Germline lookup yields CDR1 MGHRA and CDR2 YSYEKL. Trimming shortened V by 0 bases and J by 6 bases, and 14 bases separated the two germline ends. The CDR3 runs 16 residues. The DNA for the CDR3 is TGCGCCAGCAGCCAAGATCTCTACCAGGGGTATGAAAAACTGTTTTTT. This codes for CASSQDLYQGYEKLFF.

This sequence joins TRBV6-6 and TRBJ2-3, with D hard to call. V gave up 5 bases and J gave up 2 bases, with 17 bases separating them. The CDR3 consists of 16 residues. Germline CDR1 is MNHNY and CDR2 is SVGAGI (reference sequence). The CDR3 is CASSPDVASYTDTQYF. CDR3 nucleotides: TGTGCCAGCAGTCCCGACGTAGCCTCTTACACAGATACGCAGTATTTT.

This sequence joins TRBV20-1 and TRBJ1-2; no firm D call. This CDR3 has 14 amino acids. V dropped 1 base and J dropped 7 bases, with 16 bases sitting between them. The V gene's germline CDR1 is DFQATT and CDR2 SNEGSKA (reference sequence). For the CDR3, the DNA is TGCAGTGCTAGAGCCGAGGCAAGAGTGGTTGGCTACACCTTC. Translating gives CSARAEARVVGYTF.

This clonotype was picked up a small number of times. The rearrangement uses TRBV20-1 and TRBJ1-1, with D possibly being TRBD1 (6 bases). CDR1 DFQATT and CDR2 SNEGSKA come from the germline V gene (reference sequence). The CDR3 spans 14 residues. Trimming cost V 3 bases and J 7 bases, with 18 bases left between them. Here the CDR3 DNA reads TGCAGTGCTAGCGTCCTTCGGGGGCGCGATGAAGCTTTCTTT. Protein sequence: CSASVLRGRDEAFF.

This clonotype was observed once. V usage is TRBV4-3 and J usage is TRBJ2-2, with a tentative D call TRBD1 (7 bases). This CDR3 region has 19 residues. Trimming removed 3 bases from V and 1 base from J, with 21 bases in between. The V gene's germline CDR1 is LGHNA and CDR2 YSLEER. The CDR3 loop is CASSHAILEGTENTGELFF. Written as DNA, the CDR3 is TGCGCCAGCAGCCATGCCATATTGGAGGGGACAGAGAACACCGGGGAGCTGTTTTTT.

This chain joins TRBV7-2 and TRBJ1-2, with 7 bases matching TRBD1. V lost 3 bases, J lost 4 bases, and 8 bases stayed unmatched. This CDR3 has 15 amino acids. Germline values: CDR1 SGHTA, CDR2 FQGNSA. Here the CDR3 reads CASSLGTETSYGYTF. In nucleotides, the CDR3 is TGTGCCAGCAGCTTGGGGACAGAGACCTCCTATGGCTACACCTTC.

V usage is TRBV27 and J usage is TRBJ2-1; 8 bases agree with TRBD2. V was clipped by 8 bases and J by 4 bases; unmatched bases: 10. Germline values: CDR1 MNHEY, CDR2 SMNVEV (reference sequence). The CDR3 has 15 residues. The CDR3: CASQIGLAPYNEQFF. CDR3 sequence (DNA): TGTGCCAGCCAGATCGGACTAGCACCTTACAATGAGCAGTTCTTC.

There are a few counts of this clonotype. The chain carries TRBV25-1 and TRBJ2-1; 8 bases fit TRBD2. The CDR3 runs 15 residues. Trimming at V came to 3 bases and at J to 5 bases, leaving 6 bases not matched to a gene. In germline, CDR1 is MGHDK, CDR2 SYGVNS. This CDR3 reads CASSDLSGAHNEQFF. The CDR3 region has the DNA TGTGCCAGCAGTGACCTTAGCGGGGCCCACAATGAGCAGTTCTTC.